The present T cell receptor (beta chain) was sequenced within a study of shared clonotypes between healthy human individuals. Germline values: CDR1 MNHEY, CDR2 SMNVEV (reference sequence). Trimming removed 3 bases from V and 0 bases from J, with 12 bases in between. The CDR3 is 15 residues long. Every donor, a Caucasian adult, lived in Nashville, Tennessee. Investigators spread the genomic DNA of each subset evenly over several immunoSEQ plates. Loaded into unsorted PBMC replicate PCRs was about 310 ng DNA, 25,000 to 30,000 T cell genomes. In the original processing: ImmunoSEQ only sent back junction sequences with no quality scores, so filtering was done differently. The data were produced by immunoSEQ multiplex PCR, yet TCRdb's version contains in-frame clones alone and is incomplete. V and J calls and clone size follow that table, whereas D and trimming were derived from the DNA. Here the sample spans roughly 500,000 clones, 70% to 80% being singletons.

The V call is TRBV27, the J call TRBJ2-7, with D perhaps TRBD2 (6 bases). This TCR derives from a middle-aged woman in good health. Some clones in this sample may be carry-over from other donors' samples. The sequencing input was PBMCs. The CDR3 loop is CASSLAPGASYEQYF. The DNA for the CDR3 is TGTGCCAGCAGTTTGGCGCCGGGAGCCTCCTACGAGCAGTACTTC.